Below are 11 T cell receptor beta chains sequenced from a single sample in a study of OX40 agonist ivuxolimab in advanced cancers. Here immunoSEQ multiplex PCR was the method, and the copy in TCRdb shows in-frame clones only, minus some. The sample has some 63,000 clones, 65% to 85% seen once; the top ten hold about 27%. Material: CD4+ or CD8+ T cells sorted from blood, obtained in a trial of the OX40 agonist ivuxolimab. The receptors were sampled from an adult with an advanced solid tumor such as melanoma, head and neck, liver or kidney cancer.

This clone was detected only a few times. The chain has TRBV30 and TRBJ1-1, with D unclear. Germline V gene data show CDR1 as GTSNPN and CDR2 as SVGIG (reference sequence). V was trimmed by 4 bases and J by 1 base, leaving 10 bases between them. The CDR3 is 13 amino acids. CDR3 sequence (DNA): TGTGCCTGGAATAAGCGGGGGAACACTGAAGCTTTCTTT. Protein: CAWNKRGNTEAFF.

The rearrangement links TRBV11-2 to TRBJ2-2; the D is unclear. This CDR3 spans 13 amino acids. Trimming removed 8 bases at V and 0 bases at J, with 7 bases between. Germline assignment: CDR1 SGHAT and CDR2 FQNNGV. The CDR3 sequence is CASHRTNTGELFF. In DNA, the CDR3 is TGTGCCAGCCACCGTACGAACACCGGGGAGCTGTTTTTT.

This rearrangement joins TRBV14 to TRBJ2-7; D not resolved. Germline CDR1 and CDR2: SGHDN and FVKESK. There are 13 residues in the CDR3. Deletions cut 3 bases from V and 2 bases from J, with 8 bases between. The CDR3 region has the DNA TGTGCCAGCAGCCAGGGCGGCCCCTACGAGCAGTACTTC. This sequence encodes CASSQGGPYEQYF. Full variable domain (rest looked up from reference TRBV14 and TRBJ2-7): EAGVTQFPSHSVIEKGQTVTLRCDPISGHDNLYWYRRVMGKEIKFLLHFVKESKQDESGMPNNRFLAERTGGTYSTLKVQPAELEDSGVYFCASSQGGPYEQYFGPGTRLTVT.

V and J are TRBV12-5 and TRBJ2-6; possibly TRBD2 for D (7 bases). The CDR3 runs to 17 residues. Germline V gene lookup returns CDR1 LGHNT and CDR2 FRNRAP. Trimming shortened V by 6 bases and J by 2 bases, and 17 bases separated the two germline ends. The CDR3, as DNA: TGTGCTAGTGGCCGAGGGGGGGATGGGGCTGGGGCCAACGTCCTGACTTTC. Translating gives CASGRGGDGAGANVLTF.

The genes are TRBV18 and TRBJ1-5; D is perhaps TRBD1 (6 bases). Trimming took off 1 base at V and 7 bases at J, with 11 bases between the two ends. In germline, CDR1 is KGHSH, CDR2 LQKENI. The CDR3 has 14 amino acids. The CDR3 sequence is CASSPQGGDQPQHF. As DNA, the CDR3 is TGTGCCAGCTCACCACAAGGGGGGGACCAGCCCCAGCATTTT.

This chain joins TRBV27 and TRBJ2-3, with D tentatively TRBD1 (7 bases). The V gene lost 0 bases and the J gene lost 6 bases, with 16 bases spanning the gap. Germline CDR1 is MNHEY and CDR2 is SMNVEV (reference sequence). CDR3 length: 16 residues. The CDR3 DNA reads TGTGCCAGCAGTTTATCCAAGGCAGGGGGGACCGATACGCAGTATTTT. It yields the protein CASSLSKAGGTDTQYF.

V usage is TRBV6-1 and J usage is TRBJ1-5; no firm D call. The V end lost 2 bases, the J end lost 7 bases, and 21 bases lay between the germline ends. This CDR3 has 17 residues. Germline-derived CDR1 and CDR2 are MNHNS and SASEGT. The CDR3 coding sequence is TGTGCCAGCAGTGAAAGGTTGGAGGGTAGAATTTTCCAGCCCCAGCATTTT. Amino acid sequence: CASSERLEGRIFQPQHF.

The genes are TRBV4-1 and TRBJ1-1; tentative D call: TRBD1 (6 bases). CDR1 and CDR2 (germline): MGHRA, YSYEKL. The CDR3 has 16 amino acids. Trimming removed 5 bases at V and 3 bases at J, with 19 bases between. CDR3 residues: CASSSPYDRIHTEAFF. CDR3 nucleotides: TGCGCCAGCAGCTCCCCATACGACAGGATACACACTGAAGCTTTCTTT.

The chain is built from TRBV7-2 and TRBJ2-1; D unclear. The V end lost 5 bases, the J end lost 6 bases, and 11 bases lay between the germline ends. Germline V lookup: CDR1 SGHTA, CDR2 FQGNSA. This CDR3 contains 13 residues. The CDR3: CASSTRYGNEQFF. In DNA, the CDR3 is TGTGCCAGCAGCACCAGGTATGGCAATGAGCAGTTCTTC.

This rearrangement joins TRBV11-2 to TRBJ2-2, with 7 bases fitting TRBD1. The CDR3 length is 16 residues. Germline V lookup: CDR1 SGHAT, CDR2 FQNNGV. The V and J ends lost 4 bases and 5 bases, in that order; junction bases with no gene match: 10. The CDR3 DNA reads as TGTGCCAGCAGCTACTTGACCGGGACAGCTACCGGGGAGCTGTTTTTT. Protein sequence: CASSYLTGTATGELFF.

The DNA of the CDR3 is TGTGCCAGTAGTATAGATCACTCGCGGGAAAATCAGCCCCAGCATTTT. It specifies CASSIDHSRENQPQHF. This chain uses TRBV19 with TRBJ1-5, with unresolved D. With 0 bases removed from V and 4 bases from J, the gap between germline ends came to 13 bases. The germline CDR1 and CDR2 sequences are LNHDA and SQIVND (reference sequence). The CDR3 consists of 16 residues.